One and the same sample provided the 6 T cell receptor beta chains below, sequenced in a study of T cells after yellow fever vaccination. TCRdb reprocessed the 5' RACE reads via MiXCR and lists one record per CDR3 protein. The table has about 550,000 distinct CDR3 sequences, roughly a fifth seen once. The starting material was PBMCs, obtained 15 days after the yellow fever booster vaccination. These receptors were collected from a man in his thirties or forties who received the YFV17D yellow fever vaccine.

In this sample, this clonotype turned up a few times. The genes are TRBV10-2 and TRBJ2-7; 7 bases are shared with TRBD2. This CDR3 has 18 residues. Germline V gene lookup returns CDR1 WSHSY and CDR2 SAAADI. Trimming at V came to 0 bases and at J to 4 bases, leaving 15 bases not matched to a gene. CDR3 loop: CASSESAPLVAGVYEQYF. Written as DNA, the CDR3 is TGCGCCAGCAGTGAGTCGGCTCCCCTGGTTGCGGGAGTGTACGAGCAGTACTTC.

This clonotype has a handful of counts. This rearrangement joins TRBV7-9 to TRBJ2-3; D perhaps matches TRBD1 (5 bases). Looked up from germline, CDR1 is SEHNR and CDR2 is FQNEAQ (reference sequence). V was pared by 1 base and J by 7 bases, with 9 bases between. The CDR3 covers 13 residues. This CDR3 is CASSLERQYTQYF. The CDR3 nucleotides read TGTGCCAGCAGCTTAGAACGACAGTATACGCAGTATTTT.

The chain carries TRBV6-1 and TRBJ2-3; 8 nucleotides line up with TRBD1. Per germline, CDR1 MNHNS and CDR2 SASEGT. The ends lost 6 bases at V and 2 bases at J; junction bases unmatched: 10. There are 16 residues in the CDR3. CDR3 loop: CASSLLNRGITDTQYF. Here the CDR3 DNA reads TGTGCCAGCAGCCTCCTTAACAGGGGGATCACAGATACGCAGTATTTT.

The rearrangement links TRBV18 to TRBJ2-7, with 9 positions matching TRBD2. Looked up from germline, CDR1 is KGHSH and CDR2 is LQKENI. The CDR3 has 13 residues. Trimming took 10 bases from V and 12 from J; bases not matched to a gene: 16. CDR3 region: CATLREREAPWYF. The CDR3 DNA reads TGTGCCACGCTCCGGGAGCGGGAGGCGCCTTGGTACTTC.

In its sample, this clonotype was seen a few times. V and J are TRBV28 and TRBJ2-4, with TRBD1 identical over 9 bases. Per the germline V gene, CDR1 is MDHEN and CDR2 is SYDVKM. The CDR3 is 14 amino acids. J gave up 6 bases and V 6 bases, and 6 bases lay outside the gene matches. The CDR3 DNA reads TGTGCCAGCAGAACAGGGGGCGACGGAAACATTCAGTACTTC. This translates into CASRTGGDGNIQYF.

This clonotype was observed a few times. The chain combines TRBV6-5 with TRBJ2-5; possible D gene TRBD2, 5 bases. This CDR3 is 14 amino acids long. Germline CDR1 and CDR2: MNHEY and SVGAGI. Trimming removed 0 bases from V and 5 bases from J, with 10 bases in between. Here the CDR3 DNA reads TGTGCCAGCAGTTACTCCGGAGGTTCGGAGACCCAGTACTTC. Protein product: CASSYSGGSETQYF.